The rows below give T cell receptor beta chains drawn from one sample of a study of graft-versus-host responses after intestinal transplantation. The assay was immunoSEQ multiplex PCR, and TCRdb's table has in-frame clones only and misses some. The sample yields fewer than 9,500 clones, about 70% seen once. The material was ileum tissue, obtained approximately 8 months after intestinal transplantation. The receptors originated from a human patient who received an intestinal transplant, so some T cells may come from the graft donor. Each CDR3 is given with its conserved first and last residue. D genes are given only for firm matches. The size entry is marked missing in some rows and otherwise reads once, few, many or a size class.

d_call	clone_size	v_call	j_call	cdr3_nt	cdr3_aa
.	.	TRBV4-2	TRBJ2-1	TGTGCCAGCAGCCAAGTGAGGCAGGGTGGCTACAATGAGCAGTTCTTC	CASSQVRQGGYNEQFF
TRBD1	.	TRBV7-8	TRBJ1-5	TGTGCCAGCAGCCCGAGGACAGGGGCAGGTCAGCCCCAGCATTTT	CASSPRTGAGQPQHF
TRBD2	.	TRBV7-6	TRBJ2-1	TGTGCCAGCAGCTTGGTGGTTGGTGGCGGGGGGGCTTCCTACAATGAGCAGTTCTTC	CASSLVVGGGGASYNEQFF
TRBD2	.	TRBV9	TRBJ2-3	TGTGCCAGCAGCGGCGGACTAGCGGGGGGCACAGATACGCAGTATTTT	CASSGGLAGGTDTQYF
.	once	TRBV18	TRBJ1-1	TGTGCCAGCTCACCTAATAAGGACAGGAACACTGAAGCTTTCTTT	CASSPNKDRNTEAFF
.	.	TRBV5-6	TRBJ1-1	TGTGCCAGCGGGGTTATCACAGGGAACACTGAAGCTTTCTTT	CASGVITGNTEAFF
.	.	TRBV21-1	TRBJ2-1	TGTGCCCCGTGTGGGACAGAGCCCTACAATGAGCAGTTCTTC	CAPCGTEPYNEQFF
.	.	TRBV19	TRBJ2-5	TGTGCCAGTAGTATAGATTTATACCCCGAGACCCAGTACTTC	CASSIDLYPETQYF
.	few	TRBV11-2	TRBJ2-5	TGTGCCAGCAGCTGGACCCCTCAAGAGACCCAGTACTTC	CASSWTPQETQYF
.	.	TRBV10-2	TRBJ2-5	TGCGCCAGCAGCCTCGGGACACTCCAAGAGACCCAGTACTTC	CASSLGTLQETQYF
.	.	TRBV27	TRBJ1-1	TGTGCCATTGGAGAAAACCCCAACACTGAAGCTTTCTTT	CAIGENPNTEAFF
TRBD1	.	TRBV7-9	TRBJ2-3	TGTGCCAGCAGCTTAGCTGGGGACAGAAAAGTCACAGATACGCAGTATTTT	CASSLAGDRKVTDTQYF
.	few	TRBV5-5	TRBJ2-2	TGTGCCAGCAGCCCTTTCTGGGGGGCCACCGGGGAGCTGTTTTTT	CASSPFWGATGELFF
.	.	TRBV11-2	TRBJ2-1	TGTGCCAGCAGCTTAGTACCCATTCTAAGCTCCTACAATGAGCAGTTCTTC	CASSLVPILSSYNEQFF
.	.	TRBV19	TRBJ1-5	TGTGCCAGTAGTATTTTTATAGACAGCAATCAGCCCCAGCATTTT	CASSIFIDSNQPQHF
.	.	TRBV10-3	TRBJ2-5	TGTGCCATTACCCCTGGGCTACAAGAGACCCAGTACTTC	CAITPGLQETQYF
.	few	TRBV4-2	TRBJ2-1	TGTGCCAGCAGCCAAGTTCTGCAGGGGTCCTACAATGAGCAGTTCTTC	CASSQVLQGSYNEQFF
.	.	TRBV4-1	TRBJ1-5	TGCGCCAGCAGCCAGTTTCACAGGGTAGGATTGCAGCCCCAGCATTTT	CASSQFHRVGLQPQHF
TRBD1	.	TRBV7-6	TRBJ1-5	TGTGCCAGCAGCCAGTCTACAGGGGACTCGCCCCAGCATTTT	CASSQSTGDSPQHF
TRBD2	.	TRBV18	TRBJ2-3	TGTGCCAGCTCCTCTCCCGGGCCAACTAGCGACTTCACAGATACGCAGTATTTT	CASSSPGPTSDFTDTQYF
.	few	TRBV28	TRBJ2-1	TGTGCCAGCAGTTTGTTTGGAAGTGAGCAGTTCTTC	CASSLFGSEQFF
TRBD2	.	TRBV28	TRBJ2-2	TGTGCCAGCAGCCTTACTAGCGGGGCCACCGGGGAGCTGTTTTTT	CASSLTSGATGELFF
TRBD1	.	TRBV6-1	TRBJ2-5	TGTGCCCGTCCTCGGACAGGCCAAGAGACCCAGTACTTC	CARPRTGQETQYF
TRBD1	.	TRBV6-6	TRBJ1-6	TGTGCCAGCAGCTCCGGACAGGGCGGGTATAATTCACCCCTCCACTTT	CASSSGQGGYNSPLHF
TRBD1	.	TRBV5-1	TRBJ1-2	TGCGCCAGCAGCTTTCGGACAGGGAGAGATACCTTC	CASSFRTGRDTF